This T cell receptor (beta chain) was retrieved from a study of cytomegalovirus exposure and HLA in healthy donors. Study overall: Counted in an early data release were about 86 million unique TCRs from HLA-typed donors.

The ends were cut back, 4 bases at V and 2 bases at J, with 12 bases in the middle. Germline CDR1 is SGHTA and CDR2 is FQGNSA. The CDR3 spans 15 residues. It was with 60 Vbeta and 13 Jbeta primers that the PCR ran. Only in-frame clones appear in the TCRdb table, and some are missing; sequencing was by immunoSEQ multiplex PCR. The top ten clones hold 5.4% of a sample with over 100,000 clones, around 70% of them seen once. The clonotype originates from a woman aged 70-85 years in good health and CMV-seropositive. Sample: PBMCs. The chain combines TRBV7-2 with TRBJ1-5; possible D gene TRBD1, 6 bases. CDR3 loop: CASSSQGYGNQPQHF. Here the CDR3 DNA reads TGTGCCAGCAGCTCGCAGGGGTACGGCAATCAGCCCCAGCATTTT.